The 25 T cell receptor beta chains below come from one sample, sequenced in a study of blood T cell repertoires in COVID-19. Clones were read by immunoSEQ multiplex PCR, and TCRdb kept only the in-frame ones, dropping some. The sample shows 120,000 or so clones, roughly 90% of them seen only once. Sequenced: peripheral blood. All receptors derive from a human donor in a cohort sampled during active COVID-19.

The rearrangement uses TRBV27 and TRBJ2-3; D gene ambiguous. The CDR3 length is 14 residues. Trimming removed 3 bases at V and 0 bases at J, with 7 bases between. Per the germline V gene, CDR1 is MNHEY and CDR2 is SMNVEV (reference sequence). The CDR3 region is CASSFTRSTDTQYF. The CDR3 bases are TGTGCCAGCAGTTTCACCAGAAGCACAGATACGCAGTATTTT.

This chain uses TRBV19 with TRBJ2-1; 8 bases map to TRBD2. Germline trimming cut 4 bases from V and 4 bases from J; bases unmatched to any gene: 3. CDR3 length: 14 amino acids. From germline, CDR1 is LNHDA and CDR2 SQIVND (reference sequence). The DNA for the CDR3 is TGTGCCAGTAGTAGAGCTAGCGGGTACAATGAGCAGTTCTTC. Translation gives CASSRASGYNEQFF.

The chain carries TRBV27 and TRBJ1-4, with 9 bases that match TRBD1. The CDR3 spans 14 residues. After removal of 6 bases from V and 7 bases from J, the junction contained 6 bases not matched to a gene. From germline, CDR1 is MNHEY and CDR2 SMNVEV (reference sequence). The CDR3 here is CASRGQGGGEKLFF. The DNA of the CDR3 is TGTGCCAGCAGGGGACAGGGTGGCGGTGAAAAACTGTTTTTT.

The chain is built from TRBV20-1 and TRBJ2-7; no firm D call. CDR1 DFQATT and CDR2 SNEGSKA come from the germline V gene (reference sequence). V lost 2 bases and J lost 3, with 5 bases in between. This CDR3 region has 11 residues. CDR3 sequence (DNA): TGCAGTGCTAGATCAGGCTACGAGCAGTACTTC. It yields the protein CSARSGYEQYF.

The chain combines TRBV7-2 with TRBJ1-6; D is possibly TRBD1 (6 bases). V lost 5 bases and J lost 3, with 20 bases in between. Germline-derived CDR1 and CDR2 are SGHTA and FQGNSA. The CDR3 runs to 18 residues. CDR3 protein: CASSKDGQKGIYNSPLHF. The CDR3 DNA reads TGTGCCAGCAGCAAAGACGGACAGAAGGGGATCTATAATTCACCCCTCCACTTT.

CDR3 sequence: CASELMRQETQYF. The CDR3 nucleotides are TGTGCCAGCGAACTGATGAGGCAAGAGACCCAGTACTTC. The chain couples TRBV6-5 to TRBJ2-5; no definite D call. CDR1 MNHEY and CDR2 SVGAGI come from the germline V gene. CDR3 length equals 13 residues. The ends were cut back, 8 bases at V and 2 bases at J, with 12 bases in the middle.

The J gene is TRBJ2-3, the V gene TRBV10-2; 11 nucleotides line up with TRBD2. Germline CDR1 WSHSY, CDR2 SAAADI. The CDR3 is 14 residues long. Germline trimming cut 6 bases from V and 2 bases from J; bases unmatched to any gene: 1. The CDR3: CASRGLADTDTQYF. The DNA of the CDR3 is TGCGCCAGCAGGGGACTAGCGGACACAGATACGCAGTATTTT.

The chain carries TRBV7-6 and TRBJ2-2; 7 bases map to TRBD2. The CDR3 extends over 16 amino acids. J was trimmed by 6 bases and V by 3 bases; bases with no gene match: 10. In germline, CDR1 is SGHVS, CDR2 FNYEAQ. CDR3: CASSLTTSRAAGELFF. In DNA form, the CDR3 reads TGTGCCAGCAGCTTGACGACTAGCCGGGCTGCCGGGGAGCTGTTTTTT.

The chain is built from TRBV2 and TRBJ1-2; D not resolved. Germline V gene data show CDR1 as SNHLY and CDR2 as FYNNEI. The V end lost 2 bases, the J end lost 8 bases, and 9 bases lay between the germline ends. CDR3 size: 12 residues. CDR3 DNA: TGTGCCAGCAGTGAAACGGGGAACGGCTACACCTTC. Its protein is CASSETGNGYTF.

This chain connects TRBV3-1 (or the pseudogene TRBV3-2) to TRBJ2-1, with D uncertain. This CDR3 comprises 12 residues. CDR1 is LGHDT, CDR2 YNNKEL, per germline (reference sequence). V dropped 5 bases and J dropped 6 bases, with 8 bases sitting between them. CDR3 sequence: CASSFPGNEQFF. In DNA form, the CDR3 reads TGTGCCAGCAGCTTCCCGGGCAATGAGCAGTTCTTC.

The chain couples TRBV12-3 or TRBV12-4 to TRBJ1-5; D gene ambiguous. CDR3 length: 13 residues. V was trimmed by 5 bases and J by 9 bases, leaving 14 bases between them. CDR3 in DNA: TGTGCCAGCAGTGGAGGAGGAATTGGGCCCCAGCATTTT. Translated, it gives CASSGGGIGPQHF.

This clone was detected once. J is TRBJ2-3 and V is TRBV29-1; 9 bases are shared with TRBD2. The germline V gene encodes CDR1 SQVTM and CDR2 ANQGSEA. The CDR3 loop spans 12 amino acids. The J segment lost 4 bases and the V segment lost 4 bases, leaving 0 bases of the junction unmatched. CDR3 amino acids: CSVVAGADTQYF. DNA of the CDR3: TGCAGCGTTGTAGCGGGAGCAGATACGCAGTATTTT.

The J gene is TRBJ2-7, the V gene TRBV5-1, with 9 bases aligning to TRBD1. From germline, CDR1 is SGHRS and CDR2 YFSETQ. The CDR3 consists of 15 residues. V lost 6 bases and J lost 4; bases outside the gene matches: 11. The CDR3 DNA is TGCGCCAGCACCCCTGCACAGGGGGCACAGTACGAGCAGTACTTC. Amino acids: CASTPAQGAQYEQYF.

The chain carries TRBV19 and TRBJ2-3, with D perhaps matching TRBD1 (5 bases). Trimming removed 6 bases at V and 0 bases at J, with 13 bases between. Germline CDR1 and CDR2: LNHDA and SQIVND (reference sequence). The CDR3 spans 15 residues. The CDR3 sequence: CASRQGQGSTDTQYF. The CDR3, as DNA: TGTGCCAGTAGACAAGGGCAGGGAAGCACAGATACGCAGTATTTT.

J is TRBJ1-1 and V is TRBV3-1 (or the pseudogene TRBV3-2), with a possible D match to TRBD1 (6 bases). The CDR3 is 14 amino acids. Trimming took 4 bases from V and 1 from J, leaving 10 bases between them. From germline, CDR1 is LGHDT and CDR2 YNNKEL (reference sequence). CDR3 nucleotides: TGTGCCAGCAGCCCCGGACAGAAGAACACTGAAGCTTTCTTT. As protein: CASSPGQKNTEAFF.

The genes are TRBV30 and TRBJ2-5; TRBD2 matches 9 bases. This CDR3 has 12 residues. Germline CDR1 and CDR2: GTSNPN and SVGIG (reference sequence). Unmatched junction bases numbered 0, after V lost 3 bases and J lost 4 bases. The CDR3 loop reads CAWRAGGETQYF. In nucleotides, the CDR3 is TGTGCCTGGAGAGCGGGAGGAGAGACCCAGTACTTC.

V usage is TRBV7-2 and J usage is TRBJ2-3; D unresolved. The ends were cut back, 8 bases at V and 0 bases at J, with 12 bases in the middle. The CDR3 totals 14 residues. Germline V gene lookup returns CDR1 SGHTA and CDR2 FQGNSA. The CDR3 coding sequence is TGTGCCAGCCGGATGATAGCTAGCACAGATACGCAGTATTTT. Translating it yields CASRMIASTDTQYF.

This rearrangement joins TRBV19 to TRBJ1-5; 8 positions agree with TRBD1. Germline-derived CDR1 and CDR2 are LNHDA and SQIVND (reference sequence). V dropped 5 bases and J dropped 5; count of bases not matched to a gene: 2. The CDR3 is made up of 13 amino acids. CDR3 nucleotide sequence: TGTGCCAGTAGTCCGGACAGGGATCAGCCCCAGCATTTT. Amino acid sequence: CASSPDRDQPQHF. The full variable domain, in which reference TRBV19 and TRBJ1-5 provide the parts outside the CDR3, is DGGITQSPKYLFRKEGQNVTLSCEQNLNHDAMYWYRQDPGQGLRLIYYSQIVNDFQKGDIAEGYSVSREKKESFPLTVTSAQKNPTAFYLCASSPDRDQPQHFGDGTRLSIL.

The chain employs TRBV5-4 and TRBJ2-7; possible D gene TRBD1, 6 bases. The germline V and J ends were trimmed by 4 bases and 3 bases, with 14 bases remaining between them. Germline CDR1 reads SGHNT; CDR2 reads YYREEE (reference sequence). The CDR3 consists of 14 residues. CDR3 bases: TGTGCCAGCAGCCCCGGGACACCCTACTACGAGCAGTACTTC. Translation gives CASSPGTPYYEQYF.

This clone was seen just once. This rearrangement joins TRBV6-2 or TRBV6-3 to TRBJ2-7; TRBD1 might be the D (5 bases). The CDR3 is 12 amino acids. Germline V gives CDR1 MNHEY, CDR2 SVGEGT. The V end was cut by 5 bases, the J end by 5 bases, with 10 bases between. DNA of the CDR3: TGTGCCAGCAGTCATGGCAGGGACGAGCAGTACTTC. It yields the protein CASSHGRDEQYF.

This chain uses TRBV6-5 with TRBJ2-1; TRBD2 matches 11 bases. V shed 7 bases, J shed 8 bases, and the junction held 10 bases outside the gene matches. The germline V gene has CDR1 MNHEY and CDR2 SVGAGI. CDR3 length: 15 residues. The CDR3 reads CASTGTSGSSDEQFF. CDR3 DNA sequence: TGTGCCAGCACCGGAACTAGCGGGAGTTCTGATGAGCAGTTCTTC.

This clone has only one observation. The chain carries TRBV27 and TRBJ1-2; D gene uncertain. Trimming cost V 0 bases and J 5 bases, with 10 bases left between them. This CDR3 is 14 amino acids long. The germline gives CDR1 MNHEY, CDR2 SMNVEV (reference sequence). This chain's CDR3 is CASSLSAVTYGYTF. DNA of the CDR3: TGTGCCAGCAGTTTATCGGCGGTCACTTATGGCTACACCTTC.

The V and J genes are TRBV9 and TRBJ1-3; 8 positions match TRBD1. The CDR3 contains 14 residues. V trimming: 4 bases; J trimming: 2 bases; junction bases outside the gene matches: 2. Germline CDR1 is SGDLS and CDR2 is YYNGEE. The DNA for the CDR3 is TGTGCCAGCAGCACGACAGGGGCTGGAAACACCATATATTTT. Translated: CASSTTGAGNTIYF.

The V and J genes are TRBV7-2 and TRBJ1-3; no definite D call. CDR1 is SGHTA, CDR2 FQGNSA, per germline. The CDR3 runs to 15 residues. V lost 1 base to trimming and J lost 0 bases, with 7 bases between them. CDR3 nucleotide sequence: TGTGCCAGCAGCTTAGAAGGGAGCTCTGGAAACACCATATATTTT. Its translation is CASSLEGSSGNTIYF.

The CDR3 region has the DNA TGTGCCAGCAGTTACCTACAGATGAACACTGAAGCTTTCTTT. This encodes CASSYLQMNTEAFF. The gene calls are TRBV6-5 and TRBJ1-1; unclear D gene. Germline CDR1 reads MNHEY; CDR2 reads SVGAGI. Trimming removed 2 bases from V and 0 bases from J, with 7 bases in between. CDR3 length: 14 amino acids.